Listed below are T cell receptor beta chains from one sample, sequenced in a study of CXCR3-negative and CXCR3-positive naive CD8 T cells. One entry per CDR3 protein, without DNA, is what TCRdb gives after re-calling the 5' RACE reads. This table lists tens of thousands of distinct CDR3 sequences. The sequenced sample consisted of memory CD8+ T cells from blood. The receptors derive from a human donor in good health. Some clones in this sample may be carry-over from other donors' samples. CDR3s include the opening cysteine and the closing phenylalanine or tryptophan. A row's size may be missing; if present it is once, few, many or a size class.

j_gene,abundance,v_gene,CDR3aa
TRBJ2-1,-,TRBV6-6,CASSSAGQHNEQFF
TRBJ2-1,-,TRBV12-3/TRBV12-4,CASSLSGGPYNEQFF
TRBJ2-7,-,TRBV20-1,CSARGGGEPYEQYF
TRBJ2-5,-,TRBV29-1,CSVPGTEQETQYF
TRBJ2-1,-,TRBV4-3,CASSAARDRYNEQFF
TRBJ2-7,-,TRBV7-9,CASSLPGGFEEQYF
TRBJ1-1,-,TRBV6-5,CASSARDGLGAEAFF
TRBJ1-2,large,TRBV4-1,CASSQGTGPYGYTF
TRBJ1-1,-,TRBV20-1,CSARVLRATGTEAFF
TRBJ1-1,-,TRBV7-9,CASSGTGGEGFF
TRBJ1-6,-,TRBV25-1,CASSESWQRNSPLHF
TRBJ2-7,-,TRBV4-1,CASSQVAGSNYEQYF
TRBJ2-7,-,TRBV7-8,CASSQYDTLYEQYF
TRBJ2-7,-,TRBV19,CASSAGGASYEQYF
TRBJ2-1,-,TRBV29-1,CSGRGGPKYNEQFF
TRBJ2-7,-,TRBV3-1,CASSQSAGGLYEQYF
TRBJ2-1,-,TRBV6-4,CASSDEPGVGYNEQFF